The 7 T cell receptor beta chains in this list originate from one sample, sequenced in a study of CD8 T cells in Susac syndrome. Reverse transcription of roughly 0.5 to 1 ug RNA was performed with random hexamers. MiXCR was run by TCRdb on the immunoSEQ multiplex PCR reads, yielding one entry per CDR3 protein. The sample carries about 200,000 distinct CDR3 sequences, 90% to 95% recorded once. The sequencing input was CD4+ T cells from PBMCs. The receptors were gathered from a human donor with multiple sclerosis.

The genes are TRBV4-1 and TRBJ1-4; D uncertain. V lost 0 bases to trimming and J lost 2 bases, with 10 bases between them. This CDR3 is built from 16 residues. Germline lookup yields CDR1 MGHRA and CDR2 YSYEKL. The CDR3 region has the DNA TGCGCCAGCAGCCAAGATCGTTATGGGACTAATGAAAAACTGTTTTTT. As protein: CASSQDRYGTNEKLFF.

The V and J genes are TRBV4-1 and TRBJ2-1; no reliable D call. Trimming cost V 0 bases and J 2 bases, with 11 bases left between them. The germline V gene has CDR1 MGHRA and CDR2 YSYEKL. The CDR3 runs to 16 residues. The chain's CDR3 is CASSQEARAAYNEQFF. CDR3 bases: TGCGCCAGCAGCCAAGAAGCTCGAGCCGCCTACAATGAGCAGTTCTTC.

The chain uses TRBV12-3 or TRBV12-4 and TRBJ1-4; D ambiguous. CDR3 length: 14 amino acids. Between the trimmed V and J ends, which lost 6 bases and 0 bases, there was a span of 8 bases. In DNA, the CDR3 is TGTGCCAGCAGCCGTCGGGCAACTAATGAAAAACTGTTTTTT. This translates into CASSRRATNEKLFF.

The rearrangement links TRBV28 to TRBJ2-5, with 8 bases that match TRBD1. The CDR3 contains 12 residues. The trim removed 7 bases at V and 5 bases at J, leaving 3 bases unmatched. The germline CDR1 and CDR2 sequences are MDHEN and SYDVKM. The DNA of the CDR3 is TGTGCCAGCACCCAGGGGGCCGAGACCCAGTACTTC. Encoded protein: CASTQGAETQYF. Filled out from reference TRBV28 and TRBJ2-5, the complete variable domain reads DVKVTQSSRYLVKRTGEKVFLECVQDMDHENMFWYRQDPGLGLRLIYFSYDVKMKEKGDIPEGYSVSREKKERFSLILESASTNQTSMYLCASTQGAETQYFGPGTRLLVL.

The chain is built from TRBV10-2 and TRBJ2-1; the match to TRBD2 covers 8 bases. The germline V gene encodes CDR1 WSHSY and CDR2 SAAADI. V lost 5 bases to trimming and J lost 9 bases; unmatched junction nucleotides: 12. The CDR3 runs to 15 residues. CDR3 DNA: TGCGCCAGCAGTATCAGCAAGCGGGAGTATGGTGAGCAGTTCTTC. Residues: CASSISKREYGEQFF.

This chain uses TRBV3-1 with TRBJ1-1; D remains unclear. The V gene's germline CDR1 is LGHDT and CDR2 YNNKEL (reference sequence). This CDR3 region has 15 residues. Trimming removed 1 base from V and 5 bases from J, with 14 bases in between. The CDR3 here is CASSQVQMRGTEAFF. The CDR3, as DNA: TGTGCCAGCAGCCAAGTCCAGATGCGGGGTACTGAAGCTTTCTTT.

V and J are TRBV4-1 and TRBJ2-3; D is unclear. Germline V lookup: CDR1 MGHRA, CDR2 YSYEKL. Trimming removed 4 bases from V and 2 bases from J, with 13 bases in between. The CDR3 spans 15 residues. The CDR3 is CASSLDSRATDTQYF. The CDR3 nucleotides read TGCGCCAGCAGCCTCGACTCACGAGCCACAGATACGCAGTATTTT.